The 21 T cell receptor beta chains reported below all come from one sample, sequenced in a study of blood T cell repertoires in COVID-19. TCRdb's copy holds only in-frame clones and misses some; the assay was immunoSEQ multiplex PCR. The sample holds about 140,000 clones, around 90% seen once. Sequencing was carried out using peripheral blood. Receptor source: a man in his fifties or sixties with active or convalescent COVID-19.

This clone came up once. V gene TRBV6-5 combines with J gene TRBJ2-7; D may be TRBD1 (6 bases). Germline assignment: CDR1 MNHEY and CDR2 SVGAGI. Between the trimmed V and J ends, which lost 8 bases and 3 bases, there was a span of 14 bases. The CDR3 is made up of 13 amino acids. CDR3 sequence reads: CASQTTGIYEQYF. The CDR3 DNA sequence: TGTGCCAGCCAAACTACAGGGATCTACGAGCAGTACTTC.

This clone was counted a single time. V is TRBV19 and J is TRBJ1-5, with 7 bases aligning to TRBD1. CDR1 LNHDA and CDR2 SQIVND come from the germline V gene (reference sequence). The CDR3 is 12 residues long. V trimming: 3 bases; J trimming: 11 bases; junction bases outside the gene matches: 4. The DNA for the CDR3 is TGTGCCAGTAGTATTACCCAGGGGGCCCAGCATTTT. This encodes CASSITQGAQHF.

This clone was detected once. The chain carries TRBV7-2 and TRBJ2-7; maybe TRBD2 (6 bases). The CDR3 covers 15 residues. CDR1 and CDR2 (germline): SGHTA, FQGNSA. Between the trimmed V and J ends, which lost 5 bases and 4 bases, there was a span of 18 bases. This CDR3 is CASSTSGTATYEQYF. DNA of the CDR3: TGTGCCAGCAGCACATCCGGGACTGCAACTTACGAGCAGTACTTC. Looking up the rest from reference TRBV7-2 and TRBJ2-7 gives the full variable domain: GAGVSQSPSNKVTEKGKDVELRCDPISGHTALYWYRQSLGQGLEFLIYFQGNSAPDKSGLPSDRFSAERTGGSVSTLTIQRTQQEDSAVYLCASSTSGTATYEQYFGPGTRLTVT.

With regard to this clone: Other DNA sequences from this sample encode an identical CDR3 as well. V usage is TRBV18 and J usage is TRBJ1-1, with a possible D match to TRBD1 (5 bases). The CDR3 spans 14 residues. Trimming stripped 1 base from V and 0 bases from J, with 6 bases between. CDR1 is KGHSH, CDR2 LQKENI, per germline. The CDR3 DNA follows: TGTGCCAGCTCACCACAGGGGCTGAACACTGAAGCTTTCTTT. It is translated as CASSPQGLNTEAFF.

Remarks on this clone: A much larger clone differs by one base, so this may be a read error. The chain links TRBV9 to TRBJ2-7, with a tentative D call TRBD1 (5 bases). CDR3 length equals 14 residues. From germline, CDR1 is SGDLS and CDR2 YYNGEE. V dropped 0 bases and J dropped 2 bases, with 9 bases sitting between them. The CDR3 DNA is TGTGCCAGCAGCGTAGGACAGAGAACCTACGAGCAGTACTTC. It codes for CASSVGQRTYEQYF.

The gene calls are TRBV6-2 or TRBV6-3 and TRBJ2-5, with 7 positions matching TRBD1. The junction had 7 bases not matched to a gene; V was cut back by 6 bases and J by 0 bases. The germline V gene encodes CDR1 MNHEY and CDR2 SVGEGT. This CDR3 has 15 residues. The CDR3 region has the DNA TGTGCCAGCAGCCTCCGGGACAGCTACCAAGAGACCCAGTACTTC. This sequence encodes CASSLRDSYQETQYF.

In DNA form, the CDR3 reads TGTGCCAGCAGTCCCCGTATTCTGAACACCGGGGAGCTGTTTTTT. It codes for CASSPRILNTGELFF. This rearrangement joins TRBV6-6 to TRBJ2-2; no reliable D call. The ends were cut back, 5 bases at V and 1 base at J, with 11 bases in the middle. The CDR3 is 15 residues long. Germline V gives CDR1 MNHNY, CDR2 SVGAGI (reference sequence).

This clone was detected only once. The chain couples TRBV5-4 to TRBJ2-3; TRBD2 might be the D (5 bases). Trimming shortened V by 0 bases and J by 4 bases, and 18 bases separated the two germline ends. This CDR3 comprises 17 residues. CDR1 is SGHNT, CDR2 YYREEE, per germline (reference sequence). The CDR3 DNA is TGTGCCAGCAGCTTGGGGCCGGGGAGAGGCGAGGCAGATACGCAGTATTTT. Translated, it gives CASSLGPGRGEADTQYF.

This clone appeared a few times. The gene calls are TRBV24-1 and TRBJ2-1; D may be TRBD1 (8 bases). The germline CDR1 and CDR2 sequences are KGHDR and SFDVKD. With 5 bases removed from V and 13 bases from J, the gap between germline ends came to 20 bases. The CDR3 length is 14 residues. CDR3 protein: CATSVPGGDRQQFF. CDR3 in DNA: TGTGCCACCAGTGTCCCAGGGGGGGACAGGCAACAGTTCTTC.

This clone showed up just a few times. CDR3 sequence: CARPWRVHEQYF. The CDR3 nucleotides read TGTGCCCGCCCCTGGAGGGTCCACGAGCAGTACTTC. The V call is TRBV30, the J call TRBJ2-7, with D possibly being TRBD2 (6 bases). Germline V gene sequence: CDR1 GTSNPN, CDR2 SVGIG (reference sequence). This CDR3 region has 12 residues. Trimming removed 8 bases from V and 5 bases from J, with 16 bases in between.

The chain joins TRBV19 to TRBJ2-7; D gene uncertain. Per germline, CDR1 LNHDA and CDR2 SQIVND (reference sequence). The CDR3 sequence is 14 residues long. Between the trimmed V and J ends, which lost 3 bases and 2 bases, there was a span of 11 bases. For the CDR3, the DNA is TGTGCCAGTAGTATTCAGTTACAAACCTACGAGCAGTACTTC. This translates into CASSIQLQTYEQYF.

DNA for the CDR3: TGTGCCAGCAGTTTTACGCTATTGTACGACAATGAGCAGTTCTTC. It yields the protein CASSFTLLYDNEQFF. The rearrangement uses TRBV28 and TRBJ2-1; D is unresolved. Germline V gives CDR1 MDHEN, CDR2 SYDVKM. V lost 3 bases, J lost 5 bases, and 14 bases lay in between. The CDR3 totals 15 residues.

V gene TRBV5-6 combines with J gene TRBJ1-1; a possible D gene is TRBD1 (5 bases). Germline V gene lookup returns CDR1 SGHDT and CDR2 YYEEEE. V gave up 1 base and J gave up 4 bases, with 11 bases separating them. This CDR3 contains 14 residues. CDR3 nucleotides: TGTGCCAGCAGCTTGAGGGGAGGGGTCACTGAAGCTTTCTTT. Protein product: CASSLRGGVTEAFF.

The V and J genes are TRBV9 and TRBJ1-3; D is possibly TRBD1 (6 bases). Trimming removed 4 bases from V and 0 bases from J, with 11 bases in between. Germline loops: CDR1 SGDLS, CDR2 YYNGEE. There are 15 residues in the CDR3. The CDR3 spells CASSREQGSGNTIYF. CDR3 DNA sequence: TGTGCCAGCAGCCGGGAACAGGGCTCTGGAAACACCATATATTTT.

The chain uses TRBV7-9 and TRBJ1-2; TRBD1 matches 11 bases. This CDR3 has 14 amino acids. The V gene's germline CDR1 is SEHNR and CDR2 FQNEAQ (reference sequence). V lost 7 bases and J lost 8; bases outside the gene matches: 9. The CDR3 bases are TGTGCCAGCACCCGGACAGGGGGCGACCGAGGCTACACCTTC. Its translation is CASTRTGGDRGYTF.

A single count supports this clone. The chain couples TRBV25-1 to TRBJ2-7; possibly TRBD1 for D (6 bases). The CDR3 spans 15 residues. V was cut by 2 bases and J by 2 bases, with 13 bases left in between. Germline V lookup: CDR1 MGHDK, CDR2 SYGVNS. CDR3 nucleotide sequence: TGTGCCAGCAGTGAAACCGGACAGATAGCCTACGAGCAGTACTTC. It translates to CASSETGQIAYEQYF.

This clone has just one count. This CDR3 is CASSLVQYTEAFF. CDR3 DNA sequence: TGTGCCAGCAGTTTAGTCCAGTACACTGAAGCTTTCTTT. This rearrangement joins TRBV12-3 or TRBV12-4 to TRBJ1-1; D unresolved. This CDR3 contains 13 residues. The V end was cut by 1 base, the J end by 3 bases, with 6 bases between.

The CDR3 coding sequence is TGCAGCGTTGGACAGGTCCGTCGCTCCTACGAGCAGTACTTC. As protein: CSVGQVRRSYEQYF. The J gene is TRBJ2-7, the V gene TRBV29-1; the D gene is possibly TRBD1 (6 bases). The V gene's germline CDR1 is SQVTM and CDR2 ANQGSEA. This CDR3 has 14 amino acids. V shed 4 bases and J shed 0 bases, with 13 bases lying between them.

The chain is built from TRBV5-4 and TRBJ1-2; 7 bases line up with TRBD1. The CDR3 is 13 residues long. Germline assignment: CDR1 SGHNT and CDR2 YYREEE (reference sequence). With 4 bases clipped from V and 6 bases from J, the junction kept 6 bases outside the gene matches. The CDR3 sequence: CASSLRGVHGYTF. The CDR3 DNA follows: TGTGCCAGCAGCCTCAGGGGGGTCCATGGCTACACCTTC.

The V and J genes are TRBV10-3 and TRBJ2-2, with unresolved D. V was cut by 2 bases and J by 4 bases, with 14 bases left in between. This CDR3 is 16 amino acids long. CDR1 is ENHRY, CDR2 SYGVKD, per germline. The CDR3 loop is CAISEDGQAPTGELFF. The CDR3 DNA reads as TGTGCCATCAGTGAGGATGGGCAGGCCCCCACCGGGGAGCTGTTTTTT.

This sequence joins TRBV2 and TRBJ1-3; a weak D match, TRBD1 (6 bases). V lost 10 bases and J 0 bases, leaving 16 bases between the germline ends. The CDR3 is made up of 15 amino acids. Germline CDR1 and CDR2: SNHLY and FYNNEI. DNA for the CDR3: TGTGCCACCTGGGGGCAGATCTACTCTGGAAACACCATATATTTT. It translates to CATWGQIYSGNTIYF. Based on the CDR3 plus reference TRBV2 and TRBJ1-3, the full variable domain is EPEVTQTPSHQVTQMGQEVILRCVPISNHLYFYWYRQILGQKVEFLVSFYNNEISEKSEIFDDQFSVERPDGSNFTLKIRSTKLEDSAMYFCATWGQIYSGNTIYFGEGSWLTVV.